The sequence of this TCR beta chain was determined in a study of T cells after yellow fever vaccination. Overall study results and limits: Sorted repertoires could include abundant contaminating clonotypes from bulk cells. It was a small share of clonotypes that appeared in both CD4 and CD8 compartments. Subsequent to the booster, the majority of primary-vaccination clones reappeared (96% CD4, around 90% CD8).

This clonotype was found a few times. Its specificity is not known. Template-switching 5'RACE yielded the TCR cDNA; a universal primer site and UMIs were added in the process. TCRdb re-called the 5' RACE reads through MiXCR, storing one row per CDR3 protein. The sample yields roughly 70,000 distinct CDR3 sequences, around 7% seen once. With V trimmed by 2 bases and J by 2 bases, 15 bases remained unmatched. This CDR3 spans 18 amino acids. Here the sequenced sample was CD8+ T cells sorted from PBMCs, taken on the day of the yellow fever booster vaccination. The rearrangement joins TRBV12-3 or TRBV12-4 to TRBJ2-7, with TRBD2 identical over 7 bases. This clonotype originated in a man aged 25-45 years who received the YFV17D yellow fever vaccine. The CDR3 spells CASSLTLGLGGRPYEQYF. In DNA, the CDR3 is TGTGCCAGCAGTTTAACCCTTGGACTAGGCGGGAGACCCTACGAGCAGTACTTC.